Listed here are 10 T cell receptor beta chains from one sample, sequenced in a study of T cell responses to AZD1222 COVID-19 vaccine. Profiled with immunoSEQ multiplex PCR; TCRdb holds only in-frame clones, not every one. The sample has 120,000 to 150,000 clones; roughly 90% are singletons. The sequenced sample was peripheral blood, obtained on day 0 of AZD1222 vaccination. These receptors all come from an adult in good health.

This chain connects TRBV19 to TRBJ1-1; D is perhaps TRBD1 (5 bases). The CDR3 contains 14 residues. Trimming took 5 bases from V and 6 from J, leaving 16 bases between them. CDR1 and CDR2 (germline): LNHDA, SQIVND (reference sequence). CDR3 nucleotides: TGTGCCAGTAGTCCGGGACTGGGAGAGGCTGAAGCTTTCTTT. Translating it yields CASSPGLGEAEAFF.

The chain couples TRBV4-2 to TRBJ1-2, with TRBD1 identical over 8 bases. V lost 2 bases, J lost 3 bases, and 5 bases stayed unmatched. CDR3 length: 15 residues. The V gene's germline CDR1 is LGHNA and CDR2 YNFKEQ. DNA for the CDR3: TGTGCCAGCAGCCAATCATTGGACAGGGACTATGGCTACACCTTC. Translating gives CASSQSLDRDYGYTF.

The chain's CDR3 is CASSQGDGYQETQYF. Here the CDR3 DNA reads TGTGCCAGCAGCCAGGGGGATGGTTACCAAGAGACCCAGTACTTC. The rearrangement uses TRBV6-2 or TRBV6-3 and TRBJ2-5; the match to TRBD1 covers 7 bases. The CDR3 consists of 15 residues. CDR1 and CDR2 (germline): MNHEY, SVGEGT. V was clipped by 6 bases and J by 0 bases; unmatched bases: 7.

The genes are TRBV30 and TRBJ2-7; a weak D match, TRBD1 (6 bases). The CDR3 sequence is 12 residues long. V was trimmed by 0 bases and J by 4 bases, leaving 7 bases between them. CDR1 GTSNPN and CDR2 SVGIG come from the germline V gene (reference sequence). CDR3 amino acids: CAWSVGQYEQYF. DNA for the CDR3: TGTGCCTGGAGTGTCGGACAGTACGAGCAGTACTTC.

The V call is TRBV7-9, the J call TRBJ1-6, with D possibly being TRBD1 (5 bases). The CDR3 is 15 amino acids. In germline, CDR1 is SEHNR, CDR2 FQNEAQ (reference sequence). V was clipped by 2 bases and J by 4 bases, with 9 bases between them. The CDR3 DNA sequence: TGTGCCAGCAGCTTAAGTGAGGGGTATAATTCACCCCTCCACTTT. It yields the protein CASSLSEGYNSPLHF.

The chain carries TRBV2 and TRBJ1-5; unclear D gene. Germline V CDR1 and CDR2: SNHLY, FYNNEI. Between the trimmed V and J ends, which lost 1 base and 4 bases, there was a span of 2 bases. The CDR3 is made up of 12 amino acids. The CDR3 sequence: CASSEDNQPQHF. The CDR3 DNA reads TGTGCCAGCAGTGAAGATAATCAGCCCCAGCATTTT.

The V and J genes are TRBV5-1 and TRBJ1-3; TRBD1 matches 9 bases. V shed 4 bases, J shed 2 bases, and the junction held 7 bases outside the gene matches. In germline, CDR1 is SGHRS, CDR2 YFSETQ. This CDR3 has 16 residues. CDR3 sequence (DNA): TGCGCCAGCAGCCCGGGGACAGGGCTGGCTGGAAACACCATATATTTT. It codes for CASSPGTGLAGNTIYF.

V and J are TRBV19 and TRBJ2-1; D might be TRBD1 (6 bases). Germline V CDR1 and CDR2: LNHDA, SQIVND (reference sequence). The germline V and J ends were trimmed by 3 bases and 4 bases, with 22 bases remaining between them. There are 18 residues in the CDR3. This chain's CDR3 is CASSMESMNRAGYNEQFF. CDR3 DNA: TGTGCCAGTAGTATGGAGAGTATGAACAGGGCGGGTTACAATGAGCAGTTCTTC.

The chain combines TRBV27 with TRBJ2-2, with 8 nucleotides matching TRBD1. After removal of 7 bases from V and 7 bases from J, the junction contained 8 bases not matched to a gene. Germline CDR1 is MNHEY and CDR2 is SMNVEV (reference sequence). The length of the CDR3 is 14 residues. CDR3 sequence: CASTGQGAIGELFF. The CDR3 DNA sequence: TGTGCCAGCACCGGACAGGGAGCAATCGGGGAGCTGTTTTTT.

The CDR3 bases are TGTGCCAGCAGTTACTCTACCTACTATGGCTACACCTTC. Translating it yields CASSYSTYYGYTF. The V call is TRBV6-2 or TRBV6-3, the J call TRBJ1-2, with D uncertain. With 0 bases removed from V and 3 bases from J, the gap between germline ends came to 5 bases. The germline gives CDR1 MNHEY, CDR2 SVGEGT. This CDR3 spans 13 amino acids.